These 14 T cell receptor beta chains share one sample of origin, sequenced in a study. Using its own MiXCR run on the RT-PCR reads, TCRdb lists one record per CDR3 protein. This sample yields almost 700,000 distinct CDR3 sequences, of which more than 13% are seen a single time; about 3.9% belongs to the top ten. The sequenced sample consisted of memory CD4+ T cells from blood. The origin of the receptors is a female donor in good health, serving as a healthy control.

The rearrangement uses TRBV5-6 and TRBJ2-5; TRBD2 might be the D (6 bases). Trimming removed 4 bases from V and 4 bases from J, with 17 bases in between. The CDR3 covers 15 residues. CDR1 SGHDT and CDR2 YYEEEE come from the germline V gene. The DNA for the CDR3 is TGTGCCAGCAGCCCACCGGGACCAGCGGGAGAGACCCAGTACTTC. Protein: CASSPPGPAGETQYF.

This rearrangement joins TRBV7-2 to TRBJ2-5; TRBD1 matches at 10 bases. Per germline, CDR1 SGHTA and CDR2 FQGNSA. The CDR3 spans 17 residues. Losses at the gene ends were 5 bases for V and 3 bases for J; bases not matched to a gene: 12. CDR3 sequence (DNA): TGTGCCAGCAGCCTCCCCCGGGGGGGACAGGGGAAAGAGACCCAGTACTTC. Its translation is CASSLPRGGQGKETQYF.

As regards this clonotype: Sequence at one end of the junction differs from germline and may be a read error. The V call is TRBV7-9, the J call TRBJ2-5, with 8 bases lining up with TRBD1. The CDR3 runs 17 residues. CDR1 is SEHNR and CDR2 is FQNEAQ in the germline V gene (reference sequence). CDR3 nucleotide sequence: TGTGCCGGCAGCTTAATTCCAGGGGGCGAGGGGAAAGAGACCCAGTACTTC. It translates to CAGSLIPGGEGKETQYF.

This chain joins TRBV6-5 and TRBJ2-1, with 8 bases matching TRBD2. The CDR3 has 16 amino acids. Trimming removed 6 bases from V and 1 base from J; junction bases left unmatched: 8. The germline V gene encodes CDR1 MNHEY and CDR2 SVGAGI. CDR3 protein: CASRTTGLGSYNEQFF. The DNA of the CDR3 is TGTGCCAGCAGAACAACGGGACTAGGTTCCTACAATGAGCAGTTCTTC.

This clonotype was seen a handful of times. The gene calls are TRBV4-1 and TRBJ1-5, with 9 bases matching TRBD1. From germline, CDR1 is MGHRA and CDR2 YSYEKL. J was trimmed by 5 bases and V by 1 base; bases with no gene match: 0. The CDR3 loop spans 14 amino acids. The CDR3 DNA reads as TGCGCCAGCAGCCAAGGGACAGGGGATCAGCCCCAGCATTTT. Translation gives CASSQGTGDQPQHF.

This chain connects TRBV15 to TRBJ2-1, with 11 bases that match TRBD2. The germline CDR1 and CDR2 sequences are LNHNV and YYDKDF (reference sequence). This CDR3 has 15 residues. The V gene end was trimmed by 1 base and the J gene end by 15 bases; junction bases not matched to a gene: 11. CDR3 protein: CATSRGWATSGVRFF. CDR3 sequence (DNA): TGTGCCACCAGCAGAGGATGGGCGACTAGCGGGGTCCGGTTCTTC.

CDR3 amino acids: CASSLRTGVGEQYF. The CDR3 DNA sequence: TGCGCCAGCAGCCTCCGGACAGGGGTGGGCGAGCAGTACTTC. The chain is built from TRBV5-1 and TRBJ2-7, with TRBD1 matching over 9 bases. The ends lost 4 bases at V and 6 bases at J; junction bases unmatched: 8. Germline V gene sequence: CDR1 SGHRS, CDR2 YFSETQ. The CDR3 length is 14 residues.

The chain uses TRBV7-2 and TRBJ1-2; 9 nucleotides align to TRBD1. The CDR3 length is 14 residues. V lost 4 bases, J lost 7 bases, and 7 bases stayed unmatched. Germline V CDR1 and CDR2: SGHTA, FQGNSA. CDR3 residues: CASSSRTGEGGYTF. The CDR3 DNA reads as TGTGCCAGCAGCTCCCGGACAGGGGAGGGTGGCTACACCTTC.

In its sample, this clonotype was seen a few times. V and J are TRBV5-4 and TRBJ2-3; tentatively, D is TRBD2 (7 bases). The CDR3 is made up of 16 amino acids. Germline lookup yields CDR1 SGHNT and CDR2 YYREEE (reference sequence). Trimming left V 3 bases short and J 4 bases short, with 18 bases between. DNA for the CDR3: TGTGCCAGCAGCTCGAGGAGGGGGGGAGTATCAGATACGCAGTATTTT. Protein product: CASSSRRGGVSDTQYF. Full variable domain (rest looked up from reference TRBV5-4 and TRBJ2-3): ETGVTQSPTHLIKTRGQQVTLRCSSQSGHNTVSWYQQALGQGPQFIFQYYREEENGRGNFPPRFSGLQFPNYSSELNVNALELDDSALYLCASSSRRGGVSDTQYFGPGTRLTVL.

The J gene is TRBJ1-1, the V gene TRBV5-1; 7 bases agree with TRBD1. CDR3 length: 15 amino acids. The germline CDR1 and CDR2 sequences are SGHRS and YFSETQ. V shed 6 bases, J shed 1 base, and the junction held 9 bases outside the gene matches. The CDR3 nucleotides read TGCGCCAGCAACCCGGGGGGGACAGAGAACACTGAAGCTTTCTTT. It encodes CASNPGGTENTEAFF.

The chain recombines TRBV7-3 with TRBJ2-7; TRBD1 matches 7 bases. Unmatched junction bases numbered 11, after V lost 1 base and J lost 2 bases. From germline, CDR1 is SGHTA and CDR2 FQGTGA. The CDR3 contains 17 residues. In DNA, the CDR3 is TGTGCCAGCAGCTTAAGGGGGAATGGAGACAGGGCCTACGAGCAGTACTTC. Translating it yields CASSLRGNGDRAYEQYF.

The chain uses TRBV3-1 and TRBJ2-1; 8 bases map to TRBD2. The CDR3 loop spans 14 amino acids. With 2 bases clipped from V and 8 bases from J, the junction kept 5 bases outside the gene matches. Looked up from germline, CDR1 is LGHDT and CDR2 is YNNKEL (reference sequence). The DNA for the CDR3 is TGTGCCAGCAGCCAACGGACTAGCAGCGATGAGCAGTTCTTC. It encodes CASSQRTSSDEQFF.

This clonotype was counted a few times. The CDR3 sequence is CASSSTVSSYEQYF. The CDR3 DNA reads TGTGCCAGCAGTTCGACAGTGAGCTCCTACGAGCAGTACTTC. The genes are TRBV28 and TRBJ2-7; possibly TRBD1 for D (5 bases). CDR1 is MDHEN and CDR2 is SYDVKM in the germline V gene. The CDR3 has 14 amino acids. V was trimmed by 4 bases and J by 0 bases, leaving 10 bases between them.

This clonotype showed up many times. V gene TRBV5-1 combines with J gene TRBJ2-5, with TRBD1 matching 8 bases. Germline lookup yields CDR1 SGHRS and CDR2 YFSETQ. V gave up 4 bases and J gave up 1 base; unmatched junction bases: 9. The CDR3 extends over 16 amino acids. Here the CDR3 DNA reads TGCGCCAGCAGCCAAACAGGGGGTTTATCCCAAGAGACCCAGTACTTC. Protein sequence: CASSQTGGLSQETQYF.